This TCR beta chain was identified in a study of T-cell reconstitution after alpha-beta-depleted transplantation in children. Preparation of the TCRbeta library was carried out with unique molecular identifiers. TCRdb itself ran the PCR reads through MiXCR, one entry per CDR3 protein. There are about 7,700 distinct CDR3 sequences in the sample; more than 9.5% occur only once, and almost 50% lies in the top ten. Ten or more counts support this clonotype. Its antigen is undetermined. In germline, CDR1 is SGDLS, CDR2 YYNGEE. The CDR3 loop spans 15 amino acids. The V end was cut by 3 bases, the J end by 0 bases, with 10 bases between. Notes on the study in general: In some patients, recipient T cells and intrathymic progenitors surviving conditioning explained high day-60 diversity. Several hundred expanded graft clones reportedly were the source of alpha-beta T cells about two months after transplant. T-cell numbers and diversity one year post-transplant derived largely from freshly generated T cells.

Here the sequenced sample was PBMCs, mostly from graft donor cells, taken 60 days after TCRalphabeta/CD19-depleted stem cell transplant. This TCR derives from a patient aged 2-15 years who had a stem cell transplant for inherited bone marrow failure, so the T cells may come from the graft donor. This chain connects TRBV9 to TRBJ1-3, with D perhaps matching TRBD1 (6 bases). In DNA form, the CDR3 reads TGTGCCAGCAGCGCTAGGGGGGGCTCTGGAAACACCATATATTTT. It is translated as CASSARGGSGNTIYF.